Shown below are 21 T cell receptor beta chains from a single sample sequenced in a study of blood T cells in healthy people across ages (dated by TCRdb to about 2015). Receptors were amplified or captured by 5' RACE. Sequencing was performed on an Illumina HiSeq 2500. The second PCR ran for roughly 7 to 12 cycles and used a J-beta primer mix along with a sample-barcoded 5' primer. Starting from the raw public reads, TCRdb applied fastp trimming at Q25, assembled clones with MiXCR and retained in-frame beta chains. Rows with a matching CDR3 protein are joined into one entry that keeps the most common DNA and genes. The sample records 780,000 or so distinct CDR3 sequences, approximately 53% of which are singletons. Together, the top ten hold around 24% of the sample. Sequencing input: blood. These receptors came from a man aged 35 to 55 in good health.

The rearrangement uses TRBV4-3 and TRBJ2-7; D remains ambiguous. Germline values: CDR1 LGHNA, CDR2 YSLEER. V lost 0 bases and J 6 bases, leaving 15 bases between the germline ends. The CDR3 is 15 amino acids. CDR3 sequence reads: CASSQDRGLGFEQYF. DNA of the CDR3: TGCGCCAGCAGCCAAGATCGTGGGCTAGGTTTCGAGCAGTACTTC.

V is TRBV25-1 and J is TRBJ1-2, with TRBD1 matching over 10 bases. Germline CDR1 is MGHDK and CDR2 is SYGVNS. The V and J ends lost 1 base and 7 bases, in that order; junction bases with no gene match: 6. The CDR3 length is 15 residues. The CDR3 DNA reads as TGTGCCAGCAGTGAATTCGGGGACAGGGGTTCTGGCTACACCTTC. This translates into CASSEFGDRGSGYTF.

V is TRBV28 and J is TRBJ2-7; 9 bases match TRBD1. This CDR3 contains 14 residues. Germline V gene lookup returns CDR1 MDHEN and CDR2 SYDVKM. The V segment lost 6 bases and the J segment 5 bases; nucleotides outside the gene matches: 8. CDR3 region: CASSHWDRVDEQYF. The CDR3 coding sequence is TGTGCCAGCAGCCATTGGGACAGGGTTGACGAGCAGTACTTC.

V gene TRBV27 combines with J gene TRBJ1-2; possibly TRBD1 for D (6 bases). Trimming cost V 4 bases and J 8 bases, with 23 bases left between them. The CDR3 covers 16 residues. The germline V gene encodes CDR1 MNHEY and CDR2 SMNVEV (reference sequence). In DNA form, the CDR3 reads TGTGCCAGCAGTTCTCTTGCGATGGACCTCAGGGGAGGCTACACCTTC. As protein: CASSSLAMDLRGGYTF.

V gene TRBV3-1 combines with J gene TRBJ1-2; D is unresolved. V was pared by 0 bases and J by 4 bases, with 9 bases between. Germline CDR1 reads LGHDT; CDR2 reads YNNKEL (reference sequence). The CDR3 runs 14 residues. CDR3 nucleotide sequence: TGTGCCAGCAGCCAAGATTCGCAGCTCTATGGCTACACCTTC. Translating gives CASSQDSQLYGYTF. Filled out from reference TRBV3-1 and TRBJ1-2, the complete variable domain reads DTAVSQTPKYLVTQMGNDKSIKCEQNLGHDTMYWYKQDSKKFLKIMFSYNNKELIINETVPNRFSPKSPDKAHLNLHINSLELGDSAVYFCASSQDSQLYGYTFGSGTRLTVV.

The V gene is TRBV25-1, the J gene TRBJ2-6; D not resolved. The length of the CDR3 is 12 residues. V gave up 6 bases and J gave up 7 bases, with 7 bases separating them. CDR1 and CDR2 from the germline V gene are MGHDK and SYGVNS. The CDR3 is CASRNGANVLTF. CDR3 bases: TGTGCCAGCAGAAACGGAGCCAACGTCCTGACTTTC.

V is TRBV9 and J is TRBJ1-1; D unresolved. Deletions cut 0 bases from V and 1 base from J, with 7 bases between. This CDR3 is built from 14 residues. Germline values: CDR1 SGDLS, CDR2 YYNGEE. Here the CDR3 reads CASSVATANTEAFF. The CDR3 DNA follows: TGTGCCAGCAGCGTAGCTACAGCGAACACTGAAGCTTTCTTT.

The chain employs TRBV10-2 and TRBJ1-2; tentative D call: TRBD1 (5 bases). In germline, CDR1 is WSHSY, CDR2 SAAADI. Trimming shortened V by 8 bases and J by 8 bases, and 27 bases separated the two germline ends. The CDR3 has 16 residues. For the CDR3, the DNA is TGCGCCAGCGACCCTGACAGTATGATTTCAGGGTACGGCTACACCTTC. This sequence encodes CASDPDSMISGYGYTF.

This clonotype showed up just a few times. J is TRBJ2-3 and V is TRBV20-1; D possibly corresponds to TRBD2 (7 bases). This CDR3 spans 16 amino acids. V lost 3 bases to trimming and J lost 2 bases, with 18 bases between them. The germline V gene has CDR1 DFQATT and CDR2 SNEGSKA (reference sequence). CDR3 DNA sequence: TGCAGTGCTAGCAACGCATTGGGGGGGCTCACAGATACGCAGTATTTT. Translation: CSASNALGGLTDTQYF.

This chain links TRBV11-3 with TRBJ2-3; 9 nucleotides match TRBD2. This CDR3 has 18 residues. J was trimmed by 4 bases and V by 3 bases; bases with no gene match: 14. The germline gives CDR1 SGHNT, CDR2 YENEEA. The CDR3 is CASSFSGRASGIADTQYF. Written as DNA, the CDR3 is TGTGCCAGCAGCTTTTCCGGGAGGGCTAGCGGGATAGCAGATACGCAGTATTTT. The variable domain in full, completed from reference TRBV11-3 and TRBJ2-3, reads EAGVVQSPRYKIIEKKQPVAFWCNPISGHNTLYWYLQNLGQGPELLIRYENEEAVDDSQLPKDRFSAERLKGVDSTLKIQPAELGDSAVYLCASSFSGRASGIADTQYFGPGTRLTVL.

As regards this clonotype: A read error is possible here, since a much larger clone lies one base away. V is TRBV12-3 or TRBV12-4 and J is TRBJ2-1; weak D call: TRBD2 (5 bases). V was trimmed by 6 bases and J by 7 bases, leaving 16 bases between them. The CDR3 runs 14 residues. The CDR3 bases are TGTGCCAGCAGAGCCGAGGGCCCACAGAATGAGCAGTTCTTC. Protein sequence: CASRAEGPQNEQFF.

The chain has TRBV29-1 and TRBJ1-1; D remains unclear. CDR3 length: 13 residues. The V and J ends lost 4 bases and 5 bases respectively, with 14 bases between them. CDR1 and CDR2 (germline): SQVTM, ANQGSEA. CDR3 DNA sequence: TGCAGCGTTGTCATACAGACGGGGACTGAAGCTTTCTTT. Translating it yields CSVVIQTGTEAFF.

This chain links TRBV10-3 with TRBJ2-5; 7 bases fit TRBD1. V shed 5 bases and J 2 bases; nucleotides not matched to a gene: 5. The germline V gene has CDR1 ENHRY and CDR2 SYGVKD. The CDR3 spans 14 residues. The CDR3 protein is CAISQRDRQETQYF. The CDR3 region has the DNA TGTGCCATCAGTCAGAGGGACAGACAAGAGACCCAGTACTTC.

The chain joins TRBV27 to TRBJ2-7; 10 bases fit TRBD1. The germline CDR1 and CDR2 sequences are MNHEY and SMNVEV (reference sequence). The CDR3 has 15 residues. Unmatched junction bases numbered 10, after V lost 4 bases and J lost 7 bases. The CDR3 protein is CASSSTGTGDGEQYF. The CDR3 DNA sequence: TGTGCCAGCAGTTCCACCGGGACAGGGGATGGGGAGCAGTACTTC.

The chain combines TRBV20-1 with TRBJ2-7; TRBD1 matches 9 bases. After removal of 3 bases from V and 0 bases from J, the junction contained 9 bases not matched to a gene. The CDR3 length is 16 residues. The V gene's germline CDR1 is DFQATT and CDR2 SNEGSKA (reference sequence). This CDR3 reads CSASGSGDRVSYEQYF. The CDR3 nucleotides read TGCAGTGCTAGCGGCTCCGGGGACAGGGTCTCCTACGAGCAGTACTTC.

As to this clonotype: One junction end disagrees with the germline gene, perhaps due to a read error. The rearrangement joins TRBV6-2 or TRBV6-3 to TRBJ2-6; D is unclear. CDR3 length: 15 residues. Germline V lookup: CDR1 MNHEY, CDR2 SVGEGT. The CDR3 coding sequence is TGTGCCAGCAGCCACGAGGTGTCTGGGGTCAACGTCCTGACTTTC. Protein: CASSHEVSGVNVLTF.

The gene calls are TRBV6-1 and TRBJ2-7, with D possibly being TRBD1 (5 bases). The V end lost 8 bases, the J end lost 0 bases, and 5 bases lay between the germline ends. The CDR3 totals 11 residues. CDR1 and CDR2 (germline): MNHNS, SASEGT. CDR3 in DNA: TGTGCCAGCGGGGCCTCCTACGAGCAGTACTTC. It encodes CASGASYEQYF.

Remarks on this clonotype: Germline and junction disagree at one end, which may indicate a read error. This chain joins TRBV13 and TRBJ2-7; 9 nucleotides match TRBD2. From germline, CDR1 is PRHDT and CDR2 FYEKMQ (reference sequence). The CDR3 extends over 17 amino acids. DNA of the CDR3: TGCGCCAGCAGCTTAGTCGGGGCTAGCGGGACGCCCTACGAGCAGTACTTC. Translation gives CASSLVGASGTPYEQYF. Filled out from reference TRBV13 and TRBJ2-7, the complete variable domain reads AAGVIQSPRHLIKEKRETATLKCYPIPRHDTVYWYQQGPGQDPQFLISFYEKMQSDKGSIPDRFSAQQFSDYHSELNMSSLELGDSALYFCASSLVGASGTPYEQYFGPGTRLTVT.

With regard to this clonotype: Possible read error: a much larger clone is one base away. The gene calls are TRBV5-1 and TRBJ1-2; a possible D gene is TRBD1 (5 bases). The germline V gene has CDR1 SGHRS and CDR2 YFSETQ. The CDR3 sequence is 15 residues long. Between the trimmed V and J ends, which lost 3 bases and 8 bases, there was a span of 20 bases. The CDR3 here is CASSYGGGASWGYTF. DNA for the CDR3: TGCGCCAGCAGCTACGGAGGAGGGGCCAGTTGGGGCTACACCTTC.

The chain links TRBV7-9 to TRBJ2-7; 12 bases fit TRBD2. V was pared by 5 bases and J by 3 bases, with 8 bases of the junction left unmatched. This CDR3 region has 16 residues. Germline-derived CDR1 and CDR2 are SEHNR and FQNEAQ (reference sequence). For the CDR3, the DNA is TGTGCCAGCAGCCCTCTTGGACTAGCGGGAATCTACGAGCAGTACTTC. This translates into CASSPLGLAGIYEQYF.

The chain combines TRBV4-3 with TRBJ2-7, with no clear D. Germline values: CDR1 LGHNA, CDR2 YSLEER. The CDR3 runs 15 residues. The ends were cut back, 0 bases at V and 4 bases at J, with 13 bases in the middle. This chain's CDR3 is CASSQDVRNPYEQYF. CDR3 DNA sequence: TGCGCCAGCAGCCAAGATGTGCGGAATCCTTACGAGCAGTACTTC.